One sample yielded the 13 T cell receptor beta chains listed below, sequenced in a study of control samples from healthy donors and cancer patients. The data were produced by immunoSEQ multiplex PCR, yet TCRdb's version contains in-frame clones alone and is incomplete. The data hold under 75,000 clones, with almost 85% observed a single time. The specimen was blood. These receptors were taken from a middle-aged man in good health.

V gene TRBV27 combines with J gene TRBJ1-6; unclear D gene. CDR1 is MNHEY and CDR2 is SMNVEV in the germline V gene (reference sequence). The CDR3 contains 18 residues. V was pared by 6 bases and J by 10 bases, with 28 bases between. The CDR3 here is CASSRKLPGGPGTSPLHF. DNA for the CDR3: TGTGCCAGCAGCCGGAAACTCCCGGGTGGGCCCGGCACCTCACCCCTCCACTTT.

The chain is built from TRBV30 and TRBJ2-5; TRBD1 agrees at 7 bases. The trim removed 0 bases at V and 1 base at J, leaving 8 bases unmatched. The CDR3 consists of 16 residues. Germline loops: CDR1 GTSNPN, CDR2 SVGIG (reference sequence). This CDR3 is CAWSVRTGTVQETQYF. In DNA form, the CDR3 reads TGTGCCTGGAGTGTAAGAACGGGGACAGTCCAAGAGACCCAGTACTTC.

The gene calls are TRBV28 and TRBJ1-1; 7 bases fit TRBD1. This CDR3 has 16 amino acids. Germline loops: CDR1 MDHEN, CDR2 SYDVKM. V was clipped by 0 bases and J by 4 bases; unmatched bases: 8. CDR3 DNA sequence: TGTGCCAGCAGTTTATGGGGACAGATTTCTTCCACTGAAGCTTTCTTT. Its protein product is CASSLWGQISSTEAFF.

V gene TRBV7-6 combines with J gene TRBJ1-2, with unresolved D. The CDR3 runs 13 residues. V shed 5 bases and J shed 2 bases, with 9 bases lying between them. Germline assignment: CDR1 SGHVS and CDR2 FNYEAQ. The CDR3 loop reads CASSPTGNYGYTF. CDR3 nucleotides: TGTGCCAGCAGCCCGACTGGCAACTATGGCTACACCTTC. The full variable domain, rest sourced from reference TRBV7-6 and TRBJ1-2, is GAGVSQSPRYKVTKRGQDVALRCDPISGHVSLYWYRQALGQGPEFLTYFNYEAQQDKSGLPNDRFSAERPEGSISTLTIQRTEQRDSAMYRCASSPTGNYGYTFGSGTRLTVV.

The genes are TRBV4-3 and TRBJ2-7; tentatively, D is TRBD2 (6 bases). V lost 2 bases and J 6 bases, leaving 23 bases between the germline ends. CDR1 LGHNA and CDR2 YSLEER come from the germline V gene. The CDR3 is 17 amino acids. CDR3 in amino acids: CASSQLLISGLGGEQYF. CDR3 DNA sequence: TGCGCCAGCAGCCAATTACTAATTTCGGGCCTGGGGGGCGAGCAGTACTTC.

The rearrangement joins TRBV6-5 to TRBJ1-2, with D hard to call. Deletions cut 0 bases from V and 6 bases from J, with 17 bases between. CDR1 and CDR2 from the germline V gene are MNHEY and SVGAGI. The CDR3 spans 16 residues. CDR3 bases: TGTGCCAGCAGTTACTCGGTGGCAGCTGATTGGGATGGCTACACCTTC. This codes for CASSYSVAADWDGYTF.

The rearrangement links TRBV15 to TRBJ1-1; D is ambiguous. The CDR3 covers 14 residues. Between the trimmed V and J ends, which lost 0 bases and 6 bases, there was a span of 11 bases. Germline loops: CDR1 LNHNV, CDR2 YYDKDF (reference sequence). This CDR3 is CATSRDKEFAEAFF. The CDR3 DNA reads TGTGCCACCAGCAGAGATAAGGAGTTCGCTGAAGCTTTCTTT.

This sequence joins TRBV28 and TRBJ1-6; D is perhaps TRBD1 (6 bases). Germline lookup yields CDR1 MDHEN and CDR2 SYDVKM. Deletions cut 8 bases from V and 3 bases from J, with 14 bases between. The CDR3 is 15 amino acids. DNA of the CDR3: TGTGCCAGCCTAGGGGGGGGCTTCTATAATTCACCCCTCCACTTT. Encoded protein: CASLGGGFYNSPLHF.

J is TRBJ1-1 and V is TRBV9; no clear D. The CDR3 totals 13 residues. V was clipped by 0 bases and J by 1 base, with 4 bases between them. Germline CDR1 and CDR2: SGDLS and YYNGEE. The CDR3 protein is CASSVDQNTEAFF. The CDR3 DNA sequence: TGTGCCAGCAGCGTAGATCAGAACACTGAAGCTTTCTTT.

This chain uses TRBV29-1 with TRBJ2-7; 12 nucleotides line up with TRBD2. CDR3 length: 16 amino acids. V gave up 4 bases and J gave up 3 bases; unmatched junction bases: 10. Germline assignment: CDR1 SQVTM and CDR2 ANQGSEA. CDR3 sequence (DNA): TGCAGCGTTGTAGCTAGCGGGAGGGCCGCCGGCTACGAGCAGTACTTC. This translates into CSVVASGRAAGYEQYF.

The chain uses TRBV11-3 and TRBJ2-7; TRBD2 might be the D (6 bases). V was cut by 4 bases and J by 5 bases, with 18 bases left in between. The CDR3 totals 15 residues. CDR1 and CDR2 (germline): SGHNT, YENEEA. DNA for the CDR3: TGTGCCAGCAGCTCCTCGAAGGAGGGGAGGAACGAGCAGTACTTC. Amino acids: CASSSSKEGRNEQYF. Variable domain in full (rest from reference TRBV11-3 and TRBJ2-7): EAGVVQSPRYKIIEKKQPVAFWCNPISGHNTLYWYLQNLGQGPELLIRYENEEAVDDSQLPKDRFSAERLKGVDSTLKIQPAELGDSAVYLCASSSSKEGRNEQYFGPGTRLTVT.

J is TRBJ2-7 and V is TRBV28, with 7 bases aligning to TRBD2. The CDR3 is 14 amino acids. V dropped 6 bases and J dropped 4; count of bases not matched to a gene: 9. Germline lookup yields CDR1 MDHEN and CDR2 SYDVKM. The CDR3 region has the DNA TGTGCCAGCAGGCCGGGAGGAGGCTTTTACGAGCAGTACTTC. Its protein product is CASRPGGGFYEQYF.

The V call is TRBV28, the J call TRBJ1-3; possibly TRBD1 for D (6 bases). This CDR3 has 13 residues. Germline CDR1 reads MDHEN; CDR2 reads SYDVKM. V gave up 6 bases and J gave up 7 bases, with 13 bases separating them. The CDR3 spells CASRGHIVNTIYF. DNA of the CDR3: TGTGCCAGCAGGGGACATATTGTTAACACCATATATTTT.